This TCR beta chain was documented in a study of blood T cell repertoires in COVID-19. CDR1 is MNHEY, CDR2 SVGEGT, per germline. CDR3 length equals 14 residues. Trimming removed 1 base from V and 5 bases from J, with 9 bases in between. Study processing details: Using reference gene primer amplification, nucleated cell counts were estimated. TCRdb's copy holds only in-frame clones and misses some; the assay was immunoSEQ multiplex PCR. V, J and clone size were drawn from that table, and D and trimming were deduced from the DNA. This sample has 200,000 to 250,000 clones, with around 80% found just once.

This clonotype was sampled from a woman between 18 and 30 years old with acute or convalescent COVID-19. The material sequenced was peripheral blood. V gene TRBV6-2 or TRBV6-3 combines with J gene TRBJ2-1; D is possibly TRBD2 (5 bases). The CDR3 is CASSYWLANNEQFF. CDR3 DNA sequence: TGTGCCAGCAGTTACTGGCTAGCAAACAATGAGCAGTTCTTC.